This is a list of T cell receptor beta chains from one sample in a study of OX40 agonist ivuxolimab in advanced cancers. Profiling relied on immunoSEQ multiplex PCR, and the TCRdb table lists in-frame clones only, not all of them. The sample yields more than 65,000 clones, around 80% seen once. The sample consisted of CD4+ or CD8+ T cells sorted from blood, taken in a trial of the OX40 agonist ivuxolimab. The origin of the receptors is an adult with an advanced solid tumor such as melanoma, head and neck, liver or kidney cancer. Both conserved end residues are part of each CDR3. The D gene is left open where the match is weak. The size field is filled for only some rows; it gives once, few, many or a size class.

D: .; V: TRBV2; J: TRBJ2-1; size: .; DNA: TGTGCCAGCAGTGAAGGAATTTTAACGGGTGAGCAGTTCTTC; CDR3: CASSEGILTGEQFF
D: TRBD2; V: TRBV28; J: TRBJ2-7; size: .; DNA: TGTGCCAGCAGTTCCCCGACTAGCGGGGGGTTCGAGCAGTACTTC; CDR3: CASSSPTSGGFEQYF
D: .; V: TRBV2; J: TRBJ1-5; size: .; DNA: TGTGCCAGCAGCCTGACAGGTTTACCCAATCAGCCCCAGCATTTT; CDR3: CASSLTGLPNQPQHF
D: .; V: TRBV2; J: TRBJ2-3; size: .; DNA: TGTGCCACAAAAGGGGGCACAGATACGCAGTATTTT; CDR3: CATKGGTDTQYF
D: .; V: TRBV5-8; J: TRBJ1-3; size: .; DNA: TGTGCCAGCAGCTTGGCGGGGACCTTAAACACCATATATTTT; CDR3: CASSLAGTLNTIYF
D: TRBD2; V: TRBV5-6; J: TRBJ2-1; size: .; DNA: TGTGCCAGCAGTTCTACCCTCGTTGGACTAGCGGGTTACAATGAGCAGTTCTTC; CDR3: CASSSTLVGLAGYNEQFF
D: .; V: TRBV6-4; J: TRBJ2-2; size: .; DNA: TGTGCCAGCAGTGAGGGGCGGAGCGGGGAGCTGTTTTTT; CDR3: CASSEGRSGELFF
D: TRBD1; V: TRBV19; J: TRBJ1-5; size: once; DNA: TGTGCCAGTAGCATGGGACAGGGTGGCAATCAGCCCCAGCATTTT; CDR3: CASSMGQGGNQPQHF
D: TRBD1; V: TRBV11-3; J: TRBJ2-7; size: .; DNA: TGTGCCAGCAGCCAAGCCCGGACAGGGATCCACGAGCAGTACTTC; CDR3: CASSQARTGIHEQYF
D: TRBD1; V: TRBV7-9; J: TRBJ1-1; size: few; DNA: TGTGCCAGCAGCCCCCTAGCCCCGGACAGGGGCACTGAAGCTTTCTTT; CDR3: CASSPLAPDRGTEAFF
D: TRBD2; V: TRBV7-3; J: TRBJ2-1; size: .; DNA: TGTGCCAGCAGCTTAGAACTAGCGGGATACAATGAGCAGTTCTTC; CDR3: CASSLELAGYNEQFF
D: .; V: TRBV28; J: TRBJ1-1; size: .; DNA: TGTGCCAGCAGTTCCGGGGGCACTGAAGCTTTCTTT; CDR3: CASSSGGTEAFF
D: .; V: TRBV4-3; J: TRBJ1-4; size: .; DNA: TGCGCCAGCAGCCAAGAGGACAGTCGCAAACTGTTTTTT; CDR3: CASSQEDSRKLFF
D: TRBD1; V: TRBV6-5; J: TRBJ1-3; size: .; DNA: TGTGCCAGCAGCCTACGGACAGGCTCTGGAAACACCATATATTTT; CDR3: CASSLRTGSGNTIYF
D: .; V: TRBV28; J: TRBJ1-5; size: .; DNA: TGTGCCAGCAGGTCAAGGTGGGAAGAAAATCAGCCCCAGCATTTT; CDR3: CASRSRWEENQPQHF
D: TRBD2; V: TRBV14; J: TRBJ2-1; size: .; DNA: TGTGCCAGCAGCCAGCTAGCGGGAGTTTCCGATGAGCAGTTCTTC; CDR3: CASSQLAGVSDEQFF
D: TRBD2; V: TRBV29-1; J: TRBJ2-5; size: .; DNA: TGCAGCGTTGACTGGGTGGGGGCCGCGGGGGGCGCCCAGTACTTC; CDR3: CSVDWVGAAGGAQYF
D: .; V: TRBV5-1; J: TRBJ1-3; size: .; DNA: TGCGCCAGCAGCCCGGGACTGACGAGCTCTGGAAACACCATATATTTT; CDR3: CASSPGLTSSGNTIYF
D: .; V: TRBV5-6; J: TRBJ1-5; size: .; DNA: TGTGCCAGCAGCTTGTCCCACAGCTATAGCAATCAGCCCCAGCATTTT; CDR3: CASSLSHSYSNQPQHF
D: .; V: TRBV18; J: TRBJ1-2; size: .; DNA: TGTGCCAGCTCACCTTCGGCAGGGCATGGCTACACCTTC; CDR3: CASSPSAGHGYTF
D: TRBD2; V: TRBV5-4; J: TRBJ2-5; size: .; DNA: TGTGCCAGCAGCCCTAGCGGGAGGGAAGAGACCCAGTACTTC; CDR3: CASSPSGREETQYF
D: .; V: TRBV14; J: TRBJ2-3; size: once; DNA: TGTGCCAGCAGCCGCCCGAAAGAGGTCGCAGATACGCAGTATTTT; CDR3: CASSRPKEVADTQYF
D: TRBD2; V: TRBV9; J: TRBJ2-2; size: .; DNA: TGTGCCAGCAGCGTAGTGATAGCGGGAGACACCGGGGAGCTGTTTTTT; CDR3: CASSVVIAGDTGELFF
D: .; V: TRBV5-5; J: TRBJ2-2; size: .; DNA: TGTGCCAGCAGCTTATCGATGAACACCGGGGAGCTGTTTTTT; CDR3: CASSLSMNTGELFF
D: .; V: TRBV5-1; J: TRBJ2-1; size: few; DNA: TGCGCCAGCAGCATTGAGGGGGGCAAGGGAGATGAGCAGTTCTTC; CDR3: CASSIEGGKGDEQFF
D: .; V: TRBV7-9; J: TRBJ1-3; size: .; DNA: TGTGCCAGCAGCCACCTCACAGGGAGTTACACCATATATTTT; CDR3: CASSHLTGSYTIYF
D: .; V: TRBV19; J: TRBJ2-2; size: .; DNA: TGTGCCAGTAGTATTTCCGGCAGATACACCGGGGAGCTGTTTTTT; CDR3: CASSISGRYTGELFF
D: .; V: TRBV19; J: TRBJ1-1; size: once; DNA: TGTGCCAGTAGTACACTGAACACTGAAGCTTTCTTT; CDR3: CASSTLNTEAFF
D: .; V: TRBV10-3; J: TRBJ1-6; size: .; DNA: TGTGCCATCAGTGAGAAAAGGGAGGCGCCCCTCCACTTT; CDR3: CAISEKREAPLHF
D: .; V: TRBV4-2; J: TRBJ2-7; size: .; DNA: TGTGCCAGCAGCCAAGATCGTCAGTTGGCGGGGGAGCAGTACTTC; CDR3: CASSQDRQLAGEQYF
D: TRBD1; V: TRBV28; J: TRBJ1-5; size: .; DNA: TGTGCCAGCAGTTTACCTTCGGACAGGGCGGTTCAGCCCCAGCATTTT; CDR3: CASSLPSDRAVQPQHF
D: TRBD1; V: TRBV10-2; J: TRBJ2-2; size: .; DNA: TGCGCCACCCCGCAGGGGGAGAACACCGGGGAGCTGTTTTTT; CDR3: CATPQGENTGELFF
D: .; V: TRBV25-1; J: TRBJ1-2; size: .; DNA: TGTGCCAGCAGTGAACACCGCAGAAGTAATGGCTACACCTTC; CDR3: CASSEHRRSNGYTF
D: TRBD2; V: TRBV30; J: TRBJ2-5; size: .; DNA: TGTGCCTGGAGCGTCAGCGGGAGGGCGGAGACCCAGTACTTC; CDR3: CAWSVSGRAETQYF
D: .; V: TRBV13; J: TRBJ1-1; size: .; DNA: TGTGCCAGCAGCCCCCCGGAACGGATGAACACTGAAGCTTTCTTT; CDR3: CASSPPERMNTEAFF
D: .; V: TRBV27; J: TRBJ1-1; size: .; DNA: TGTGCCAGCAGTGCCCGACAGAACACTGAAGCTTTCTTT; CDR3: CASSARQNTEAFF
D: .; V: TRBV11-3; J: TRBJ2-1; size: few; DNA: TGTGCCAGCAGCCCAAGACAGTTTAGGTTGGGATCCTACAATGAGCAGTTCTTC; CDR3: CASSPRQFRLGSYNEQFF
D: .; V: TRBV7-6; J: TRBJ1-1; size: once; DNA: TGTGCCAGCAGCTTAGGTCCGGGGCGCGGATATGAAGCTTTCTTT; CDR3: CASSLGPGRGYEAFF
D: TRBD2; V: TRBV7-9; J: TRBJ2-1; size: .; DNA: TGTGCCAGCAGCCAGAGAGCGGGAGGGTTGGGGAATGAGCAGTTCTTC; CDR3: CASSQRAGGLGNEQFF
D: .; V: TRBV7-2; J: TRBJ2-3; size: .; DNA: TGTGCCAGCAGCAGGAGGGACTCGCGGGGCACAGATACGCAGTATTTT; CDR3: CASSRRDSRGTDTQYF
D: .; V: TRBV19; J: TRBJ1-3; size: .; DNA: TGTGCCAGTAGTGTCAACCAGGCTGGAAACACCATATATTTT; CDR3: CASSVNQAGNTIYF
D: TRBD1; V: TRBV10-3; J: TRBJ2-5; size: .; DNA: TGTGCCATCAGTCGCCAACAGGGGGCCGAAGAGACCCAGTACTTC; CDR3: CAISRQQGAEETQYF
D: TRBD1; V: TRBV6-6; J: TRBJ2-1; size: .; DNA: TGTGCCAGCAGGGGCGACAGGGGGCGCTGGGGTGAGCAGTTCTTC; CDR3: CASRGDRGRWGEQFF
D: .; V: TRBV29-1; J: TRBJ2-7; size: .; DNA: TGCAGCGTTGTTATTGGGTCCCCCTACGAGCAGTACTTC; CDR3: CSVVIGSPYEQYF
D: TRBD1; V: TRBV6-1; J: TRBJ1-1; size: .; DNA: TGTGCCAGCAGTGAACCCGGGGACAGGAGAGCTTTCTTT; CDR3: CASSEPGDRRAFF
D: .; V: TRBV2; J: TRBJ2-2; size: few; DNA: TGTGCCAGCAGAAGTGATACGAACACCGGGGAGCTGTTTTTT; CDR3: CASRSDTNTGELFF
D: .; V: TRBV5-1; J: TRBJ2-3; size: .; DNA: TGCGCCAGCAGTTTGAGACAAACAGATACGCAGTATTTT; CDR3: CASSLRQTDTQYF